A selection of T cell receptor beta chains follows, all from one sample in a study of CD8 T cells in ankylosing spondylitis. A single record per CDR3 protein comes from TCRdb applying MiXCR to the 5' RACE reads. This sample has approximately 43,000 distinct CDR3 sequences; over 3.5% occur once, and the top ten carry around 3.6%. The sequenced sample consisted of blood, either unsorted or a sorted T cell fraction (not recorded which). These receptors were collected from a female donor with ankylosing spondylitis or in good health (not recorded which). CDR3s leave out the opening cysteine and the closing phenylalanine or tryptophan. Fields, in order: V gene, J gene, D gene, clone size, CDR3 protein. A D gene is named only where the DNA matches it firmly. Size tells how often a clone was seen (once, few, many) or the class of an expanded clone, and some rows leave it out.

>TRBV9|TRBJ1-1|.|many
ASRGLNTEAF
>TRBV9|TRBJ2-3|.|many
ASSFSDRADTQY
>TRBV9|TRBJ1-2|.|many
ASTFLEGSGYT
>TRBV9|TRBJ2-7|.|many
ASSVPVPQGPYEQY
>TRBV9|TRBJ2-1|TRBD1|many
ASSVADRVYEQF
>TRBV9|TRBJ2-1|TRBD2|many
ASSPTSGGYNEQF
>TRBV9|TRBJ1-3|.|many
ASSADGGGNTIY
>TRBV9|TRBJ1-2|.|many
ASSVDPGTDYGYT
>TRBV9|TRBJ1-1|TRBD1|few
ASSVGQGGIEAF
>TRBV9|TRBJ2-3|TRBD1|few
ASSVASGQGMDTQY
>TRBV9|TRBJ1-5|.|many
ASSVGPGQENQPQH
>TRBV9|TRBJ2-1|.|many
ASSDRDTHNEQF
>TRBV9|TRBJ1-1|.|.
ASSVEPALNTEAF
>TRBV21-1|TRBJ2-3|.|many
ASSKWGGRQCTQY
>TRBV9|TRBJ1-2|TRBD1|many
ASSAGPVSGQANYGYT
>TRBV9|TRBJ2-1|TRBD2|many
ASSVSGGAIEQF
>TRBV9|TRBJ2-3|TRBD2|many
ASSSTSGGSDTQY
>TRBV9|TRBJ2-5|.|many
ASSTRTGSGETQY
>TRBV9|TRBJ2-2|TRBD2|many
ASRGGMNTGELF
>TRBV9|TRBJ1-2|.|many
ASSVEDSQSGYT
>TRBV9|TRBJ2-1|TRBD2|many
ASSVEPGLVVGRYNEQF
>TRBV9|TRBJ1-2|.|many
ASSAGLTNYGYT
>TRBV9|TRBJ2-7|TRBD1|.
ASSVGDRFQYEQY
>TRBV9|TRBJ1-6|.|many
ASSVAGRVGLGSPLH
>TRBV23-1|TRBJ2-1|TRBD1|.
ASSQQGDPDPNEQF
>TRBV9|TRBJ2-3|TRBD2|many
ASSSRLAEPTDTQY
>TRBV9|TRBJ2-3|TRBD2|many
ASSLRLAGGTDTQY
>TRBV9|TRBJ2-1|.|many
ASSVGGDNEQF
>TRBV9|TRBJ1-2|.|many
ASSVGQGVRGYT
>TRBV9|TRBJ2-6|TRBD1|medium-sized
ASSLTGVASGANVLT
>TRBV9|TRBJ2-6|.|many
ASSDPPGWGANVLT
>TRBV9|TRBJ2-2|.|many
ASSLTGTTGELF
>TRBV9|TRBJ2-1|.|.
ASSVGGGGGQVDFNEQF
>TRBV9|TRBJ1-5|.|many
ASSADGQLGQPQH
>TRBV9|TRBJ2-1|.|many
ASSSRPGNPDSSYNEQF
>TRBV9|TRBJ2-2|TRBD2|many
ASSTRTSGAGELF
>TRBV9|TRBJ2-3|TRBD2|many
ASSVATGLAAGDTQY
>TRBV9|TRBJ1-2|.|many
ASSVDGGTNYGYT
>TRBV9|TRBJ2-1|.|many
ASSPPGLAYNEQF
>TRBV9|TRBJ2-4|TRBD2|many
ASSSGLAGGLAKNIQY
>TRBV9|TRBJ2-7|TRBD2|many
ASSVASGGYEQY
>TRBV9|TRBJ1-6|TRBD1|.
ASSVEGTVGSPLH
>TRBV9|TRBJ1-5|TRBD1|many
ASSAGQGLSNQPQH
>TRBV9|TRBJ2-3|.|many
ASSELSTDTQY
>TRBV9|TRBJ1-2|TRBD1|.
ASSEGDRRPRGYT